The clone carrying this TCR beta chain has at least ten counts. Its antigen is unidentified. V shed 7 bases and J 1 base; nucleotides not matched to a gene: 7. CDR1 and CDR2 (germline): SSHAT, FNYEAQ (reference sequence). The CDR3 has 14 amino acids. Lactation, pregnancy, other autoimmune disease or uncontrolled infection led to exclusion of patients. Amplified TCR beta CDR3 regions derived from RNA transcripts. The HTBI primer set drove a first-round RT-PCR of the TCR CDR3. From the multiplex PCR reads, TCRdb called clonotypes with MiXCR, one entry per CDR3 protein. Among almost 600,000 distinct CDR3 sequences, about 45% were seen once, and the ten largest hold more than 7%. This sample was taken from a study of T cells in Graves' hyperthyroidism and ophthalmopathy. Study-wide findings and caveats: The model foresaw ophthalmopathy a median approximately 6.1 months prior to onset. In the blood, most expanded thyroid clonotypes above 0.001 appeared as well.

J is TRBJ2-7 and V is TRBV7-7; 7 nucleotides agree with TRBD2. Sequenced material: peripheral blood or thyroid tissue (not recorded which). This clonotype was sampled from a woman aged 18-29 years with Graves' hyperthyroidism. The CDR3 loop reads CASTYWGGSYEQYF. In nucleotides, the CDR3 is TGTGCCAGCACCTACTGGGGGGGGTCCTACGAGCAGTACTTC.